This paragraph reports one T cell receptor (beta chain). Its antigen is as yet unknown. The sample belongs to a study of T-cell memory formation after mild COVID-19. Whole-study results and caveats: Clones contracting across day 15 to 85 had a balanced CD4/CD8 profile; later expanding clones leaned CD4+. The pre-infection memory compartment contained some responding clones, suggesting cross-reactive memory joined. Clones that contracted clustered mainly in CM and EM if CD4+ and in EMRA if CD8+. Researchers could not confirm that second-wave clones peaking on day 37 targeted SARS-CoV-2.

Germline CDR1 is SGHDN and CDR2 is FVKESK. CDR3 length: 14 amino acids. V lost 3 bases, J lost 7 bases, and 13 bases lay in between. TCRdb ran MiXCR on the 5' RACE reads and lists one entry per CDR3 protein. The repertoire includes approximately 210,000 distinct CDR3 sequences, about 16% of them detected once, and roughly 2.3% sits in the top ten. The sequence came from an adult woman who had mild COVID-19 (a few samples of this study predate the infection). Cell type and time point are not known. The rearrangement uses TRBV14 and TRBJ1-5; D remains ambiguous. What was sequenced was PBMCs or a T cell subset sorted from them (not recorded which). This CDR3 reads CASSQWEGSQPQHF. The DNA for the CDR3 is TGTGCCAGCAGCCAGTGGGAGGGTAGCCAGCCCCAGCATTTT.